The T cell receptor (beta chain) described here comes from a study of shared T cell receptors in the human thymus. There are 16 residues in the CDR3. V shed 2 bases and J 0 bases; nucleotides not matched to a gene: 3. Germline V gene lookup returns CDR1 ENHRY and CDR2 SYGVKD. Assay used: immunoSEQ multiplex PCR; TCRdb lists only in-frame clones, some missing. Of under 700,000 clones detected, around 78% appear once; the ten largest clones hold about 0.014%. The same sample was also used in a study of human thymus T cells. From that study: Healthy Finnish infants having corrective surgery for congenital heart defects served as donors. Corrective heart surgery yielded resections, and these provided the thymus tissue. Repertoires sampled from thymus and blood appeared biased in V and J gene usage. Thymic TCR repertoires of unrelated people reportedly overlapped highly.

This receptor was taken from a boy under two years old with a congenital heart defect. This chain joins TRBV10-3 and TRBJ2-1; 8 nucleotides agree with TRBD2. Sequenced input: thymocytes. The CDR3 loop reads CAISERSGSSYNEQFF. The CDR3 DNA is TGTGCCATCAGTGAGAGGAGCGGGAGCTCCTACAATGAGCAGTTCTTC.